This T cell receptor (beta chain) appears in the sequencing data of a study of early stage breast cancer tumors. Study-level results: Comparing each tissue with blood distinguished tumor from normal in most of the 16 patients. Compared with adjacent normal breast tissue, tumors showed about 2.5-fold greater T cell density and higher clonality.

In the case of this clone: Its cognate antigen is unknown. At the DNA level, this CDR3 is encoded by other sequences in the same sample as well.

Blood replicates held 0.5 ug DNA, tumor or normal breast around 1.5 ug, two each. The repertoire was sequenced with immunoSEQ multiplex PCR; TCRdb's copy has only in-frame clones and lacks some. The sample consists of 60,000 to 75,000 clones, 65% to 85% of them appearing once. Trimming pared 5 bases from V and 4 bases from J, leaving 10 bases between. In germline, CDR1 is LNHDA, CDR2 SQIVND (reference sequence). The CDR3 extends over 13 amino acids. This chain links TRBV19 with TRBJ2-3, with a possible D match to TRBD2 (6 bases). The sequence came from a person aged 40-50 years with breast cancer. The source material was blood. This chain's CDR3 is CASSPGVADTQYF. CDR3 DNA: TGTGCCAGTAGTCCGGGGGTGGCAGATACGCAGTATTTT.